The 27 T cell receptor beta chains given below trace back to one sample, sequenced in a study of shared clonotypes between healthy human individuals. Data came from immunoSEQ multiplex PCR; TCRdb stores just in-frame clones and leaves some out. The sample carries about 600,000 clones, about 98% recorded once. CD45RO negativity and positive selection for CCR7 defined naive CD8 cells, a population that excluded terminally differentiated effector memory CD45RA+ cells. Sequencing was performed on naive CD8+ T cells sorted from blood. These receptors originate from a man aged 30 to 39 in good health.

This chain uses TRBV14 with TRBJ2-5, with 7 positions matching TRBD1. The V and J ends lost 0 bases and 0 bases, in that order; junction bases with no gene match: 7. The CDR3 has 17 amino acids. The germline V gene encodes CDR1 SGHDN and CDR2 FVKESK. Written as DNA, the CDR3 is TGTGCCAGCAGCCAAGACGTAACAGGGGCTTACCAAGAGACCCAGTACTTC. Protein: CASSQDVTGAYQETQYF.

This clone came up once. The chain recombines TRBV7-9 with TRBJ2-7, with 13 bases aligning to TRBD2. This CDR3 has 15 residues. The junction had 4 bases not matched to a gene; V was cut back by 4 bases and J by 4 bases. Germline loops: CDR1 SEHNR, CDR2 FQNEAQ (reference sequence). CDR3 sequence (DNA): TGTGCCAGCAGCTCGGGACTAGCGGGATGGTACGAGCAGTACTTC. This gives the protein CASSSGLAGWYEQYF.

J is TRBJ1-5 and V is TRBV10-2; D call uncertain. CDR3 size: 15 residues. CDR1 is WSHSY, CDR2 SAAADI, per germline. Trimming removed 4 bases at V and 1 base at J, with 11 bases between. In DNA, the CDR3 is TGCGCCAGCAGTGTAGTCCAGCAGAGCAATCAGCCCCAGCATTTT. Translated: CASSVVQQSNQPQHF.

The chain carries TRBV11-2 and TRBJ2-2, with 11 bases identical to TRBD1. Per the germline V gene, CDR1 is SGHAT and CDR2 is FQNNGV. V shed 4 bases and J 2 bases; nucleotides not matched to a gene: 6. CDR3 length equals 17 residues. The CDR3 nucleotides are TGTGCCAGCAGCTCGATCCGGACAGGGGGCAACACCGGGGAGCTGTTTTTT. It codes for CASSSIRTGGNTGELFF.

This chain joins TRBV4-3 and TRBJ2-4; D gene ambiguous. V was pared by 2 bases and J by 0 bases, with 14 bases between. In germline, CDR1 is LGHNA, CDR2 YSLEER. This CDR3 comprises 17 residues. CDR3 nucleotides: TGCGCCAGCAGCCAATCTTCTTGGGATCTAGCCAAAAACATTCAGTACTTC. It encodes CASSQSSWDLAKNIQYF.

The genes are TRBV14 and TRBJ2-7; D gene uncertain. V shed 0 bases and J shed 6 bases, with 6 bases lying between them. Per the germline V gene, CDR1 is SGHDN and CDR2 is FVKESK. The CDR3 has 12 amino acids. The CDR3 loop is CASSQDYREQYF. CDR3 coding DNA: TGTGCCAGCAGCCAAGATTATCGCGAGCAGTACTTC.

This clone was seen just once. CDR3 region: CASSAQGLAGLTDTQYF. The CDR3 DNA reads TGTGCCAGCAGCGCCCAGGGACTAGCGGGACTCACAGATACGCAGTATTTT. The chain joins TRBV9 to TRBJ2-3; 13 bases line up with TRBD2. The CDR3 is 17 amino acids. V dropped 3 bases and J dropped 2; count of bases not matched to a gene: 6. Germline V gives CDR1 SGDLS, CDR2 YYNGEE.

The rearrangement uses TRBV9 and TRBJ1-2; unclear D gene. This CDR3 comprises 12 residues. In germline, CDR1 is SGDLS, CDR2 YYNGEE. V lost 0 bases and J 14 bases, leaving 14 bases between the germline ends. The CDR3 nucleotides are TGTGCCAGCAGCGTAGTTCAATCGGGAGTAACCTTC. Its translation is CASSVVQSGVTF.

A single count supports this clone. The chain combines TRBV5-4 with TRBJ2-3; D remains ambiguous. Germline loops: CDR1 SGHNT, CDR2 YYREEE (reference sequence). The CDR3 has 13 amino acids. The V and J ends lost 3 bases and 0 bases respectively, with 5 bases between them. The CDR3 here is CASSWVSTDTQYF. Written as DNA, the CDR3 is TGTGCCAGCAGCTGGGTTAGCACAGATACGCAGTATTTT. Full variable domain (missing parts from reference TRBV5-4 and TRBJ2-3): ETGVTQSPTHLIKTRGQQVTLRCSSQSGHNTVSWYQQALGQGPQFIFQYYREEENGRGNFPPRFSGLQFPNYSSELNVNALELDDSALYLCASSWVSTDTQYFGPGTRLTVL.

The J gene is TRBJ2-7, the V gene TRBV6-6; unclear D gene. CDR1 is MNHNY, CDR2 SVGAGI, per germline (reference sequence). Trimming cost V 7 bases and J 6 bases, with 16 bases left between them. There are 13 residues in the CDR3. CDR3 amino acids: CASNLRAWGEQYF. CDR3 bases: TGTGCCAGCAACCTCCGGGCTTGGGGCGAGCAGTACTTC.

In nucleotides, the CDR3 is TGCGCCAGCAGCCAAGGCCAGGGGGCGCGGGAAGCTTTCTTT. Translation gives CASSQGQGAREAFF. The chain carries TRBV4-1 and TRBJ1-1; 8 nucleotides agree with TRBD1. Germline CDR1 and CDR2: MGHRA and YSYEKL. Trimming took 1 base from V and 8 from J; bases not matched to a gene: 6. CDR3 length: 14 residues.

The chain is built from TRBV11-2 and TRBJ1-1; D not resolved. CDR1 SGHAT and CDR2 FQNNGV come from the germline V gene. There are 13 residues in the CDR3. The V end lost 3 bases, the J end lost 7 bases, and 12 bases lay between the germline ends. The CDR3 loop reads CASSFISVDEAFF. The CDR3 coding sequence is TGTGCCAGCAGCTTTATATCCGTCGATGAAGCTTTCTTT. Based on the CDR3 plus reference TRBV11-2 and TRBJ1-1, the full variable domain is EAGVAQSPRYKIIEKRQSVAFWCNPISGHATLYWYQQILGQGPKLLIQFQNNGVVDDSQLPKDRFSAERLKGVDSTLKIQPAKLEDSAVYLCASSFISVDEAFFGQGTRLTVV.

The genes are TRBV10-3 and TRBJ1-2, with D perhaps TRBD1 (6 bases). Germline V CDR1 and CDR2: ENHRY, SYGVKD. V shed 0 bases and J shed 4 bases, with 12 bases lying between them. The CDR3 consists of 15 residues. CDR3 protein: CAISESSWGAYGYTF. The CDR3 nucleotides are TGTGCCATCAGTGAGTCGAGTTGGGGGGCCTATGGCTACACCTTC.

DNA for the CDR3: TGTGCCTGGAGTGTGAGGGACAGGGGCTACGAGCAGTACTTC. This sequence encodes CAWSVRDRGYEQYF. The chain uses TRBV30 and TRBJ2-7; 10 bases match TRBD1. The CDR3 loop spans 14 amino acids. V dropped 0 bases and J dropped 3; count of bases not matched to a gene: 2. Germline CDR1 reads GTSNPN; CDR2 reads SVGIG (reference sequence).

The V gene is TRBV7-8, the J gene TRBJ1-2, with D possibly matching TRBD1 (6 bases). This CDR3 is 14 amino acids long. V was trimmed by 4 bases and J by 6 bases, leaving 15 bases between them. Germline loops: CDR1 SGHVS, CDR2 FQNEAQ. CDR3 bases: TGTGCCAGCAGCTCCTCGAACAGGGTAGATGGCTACACCTTC. Translating gives CASSSSNRVDGYTF.

The J gene is TRBJ2-3, the V gene TRBV19; 7 positions match TRBD2. V shed 6 bases, J shed 2 bases, and the junction held 5 bases outside the gene matches. The germline V gene has CDR1 LNHDA and CDR2 SQIVND (reference sequence). The CDR3 loop spans 14 amino acids. DNA of the CDR3: TGTGCCAGTAGCCCCGGGACTAACACAGATACGCAGTATTTT. Amino acids: CASSPGTNTDTQYF.

V and J are TRBV5-4 and TRBJ2-7, with D hard to call. CDR3 length equals 15 residues. Per the germline V gene, CDR1 is SGHNT and CDR2 is YYREEE (reference sequence). Trimming took off 0 bases at V and 0 bases at J, with 10 bases between the two ends. The CDR3 nucleotides are TGTGCCAGCAGCTTGGGGACGGGTCTCTCCTACGAGCAGTACTTC. The encoded protein is CASSLGTGLSYEQYF.

V is TRBV5-1 and J is TRBJ2-1; the D gene is possibly TRBD1 (6 bases). Per germline, CDR1 SGHRS and CDR2 YFSETQ. This CDR3 has 17 residues. Trimming pared 5 bases from V and 0 bases from J, leaving 18 bases between. CDR3 DNA sequence: TGCGCCAGCAGTCTCCAGGACAGTCTAAGCTCCTACAATGAGCAGTTCTTC. Translated, it gives CASSLQDSLSSYNEQFF.

This sequence joins TRBV27 and TRBJ2-7; TRBD2 matches at 14 bases. V lost 5 bases, J lost 5 bases, and 5 bases stayed unmatched. The length of the CDR3 is 15 residues. CDR1 is MNHEY, CDR2 SMNVEV, per germline (reference sequence). CDR3 bases: TGTGCCAGCAGTATAGGGACTAGCGGGAGTGACGAGCAGTACTTC. It translates to CASSIGTSGSDEQYF.

The V and J genes are TRBV29-1 and TRBJ1-1, with D unresolved. Looked up from germline, CDR1 is SQVTM and CDR2 is ANQGSEA. The V gene lost 1 base and the J gene lost 1 base, with 10 bases spanning the gap. The CDR3 totals 14 residues. For the CDR3, the DNA is TGCAGCGTTGAAGTCCCCCGGGAGAACACTGAAGCTTTCTTT. Translating gives CSVEVPRENTEAFF. Based on the CDR3 plus reference TRBV29-1 and TRBJ1-1, the full variable domain is SAVISQKPSRDICQRGTSLTIQCQVDSQVTMMFWYRQQPGQSLTLIATANQGSEATYESGFVIDKFPISRPNLTFSTLTVSNMSPEDSSIYLCSVEVPRENTEAFFGQGTRLTVV.

V usage is TRBV27 and J usage is TRBJ2-3, with a possible D match to TRBD2 (5 bases). V lost 5 bases, J lost 0 bases, and 9 bases lay in between. Germline V gene sequence: CDR1 MNHEY, CDR2 SMNVEV (reference sequence). The CDR3 consists of 14 residues. Written as DNA, the CDR3 is TGTGCCAGCAGTACCAAGCGGAGCACAGATACGCAGTATTTT. The encoded protein is CASSTKRSTDTQYF.

The chain combines TRBV7-2 with TRBJ2-5; no firm D call. V gave up 5 bases and J gave up 7 bases, with 17 bases separating them. Germline CDR1 is SGHTA and CDR2 is FQGNSA. The CDR3 runs to 14 residues. CDR3 DNA: TGTGCCAGCAGCAATAAACCCCTGCGATCGACCCAGTACTTC. Amino acid sequence: CASSNKPLRSTQYF. Together with reference TRBV7-2 and TRBJ2-5, the CDR3 gives the full variable domain: GAGVSQSPSNKVTEKGKDVELRCDPISGHTALYWYRQSLGQGLEFLIYFQGNSAPDKSGLPSDRFSAERTGGSVSTLTIQRTQQEDSAVYLCASSNKPLRSTQYFGPGTRLLVL.

This sequence joins TRBV25-1 and TRBJ2-1; tentatively, D is TRBD2 (6 bases). The CDR3 consists of 16 residues. Trimming removed 2 bases from V and 4 bases from J, with 15 bases in between. Germline assignment: CDR1 MGHDK and CDR2 SYGVNS. CDR3 sequence reads: CASSEVTREPYNEQFF. The CDR3 nucleotides read TGTGCCAGCAGTGAAGTCACCCGGGAGCCTTACAATGAGCAGTTCTTC.

The CDR3 coding sequence is TGTGCCAGCAGTTTATCCGCCGGAGGTAGCCTGAACACTGAAGCTTTCTTT. It specifies CASSLSAGGSLNTEAFF. This sequence joins TRBV28 and TRBJ1-1, with unresolved D. The CDR3 is 17 residues long. The germline V and J ends were trimmed by 1 base and 0 bases, with 15 bases remaining between them. The germline V gene has CDR1 MDHEN and CDR2 SYDVKM.

This sequence joins TRBV4-3 and TRBJ1-2, with D possibly matching TRBD1 (5 bases). CDR3 size: 16 residues. V dropped 0 bases and J dropped 0 bases, with 11 bases sitting between them. CDR1 and CDR2 (germline): LGHNA, YSLEER. The DNA of the CDR3 is TGCGCCAGCAGCCAAGACTCCTACAGGTCTAACTATGGCTACACCTTC. Amino acids: CASSQDSYRSNYGYTF.

The gene calls are TRBV18 and TRBJ2-1, with D uncertain. V lost 3 bases and J 10 bases, leaving 10 bases between the germline ends. In germline, CDR1 is KGHSH, CDR2 LQKENI. The CDR3 runs 12 residues. CDR3 sequence (DNA): TGTGCCAGCTCACCCTCTCTCCGGGAGCAGTTCTTC. It yields the protein CASSPSLREQFF. Combining the CDR3 with reference TRBV18 and TRBJ2-1 gives the whole variable domain NAGVMQNPRHLVRRRGQEARLRCSPMKGHSHVYWYRQLPEEGLKFMVYLQKENIIDESGMPKERFSAEFPKEGPSILRIQQVVRGDSAAYFCASSPSLREQFFGPGTRLTVL.

The rearrangement joins TRBV19 to TRBJ1-3; TRBD1 might be the D (5 bases). Germline V gene sequence: CDR1 LNHDA, CDR2 SQIVND (reference sequence). The CDR3 extends over 14 amino acids. With 6 bases removed from V and 1 base from J, the gap between germline ends came to 10 bases. CDR3 sequence reads: CASSSGESGNTIYF. The CDR3, as DNA: TGTGCCAGTAGCTCGGGGGAGTCTGGAAACACCATATATTTT.